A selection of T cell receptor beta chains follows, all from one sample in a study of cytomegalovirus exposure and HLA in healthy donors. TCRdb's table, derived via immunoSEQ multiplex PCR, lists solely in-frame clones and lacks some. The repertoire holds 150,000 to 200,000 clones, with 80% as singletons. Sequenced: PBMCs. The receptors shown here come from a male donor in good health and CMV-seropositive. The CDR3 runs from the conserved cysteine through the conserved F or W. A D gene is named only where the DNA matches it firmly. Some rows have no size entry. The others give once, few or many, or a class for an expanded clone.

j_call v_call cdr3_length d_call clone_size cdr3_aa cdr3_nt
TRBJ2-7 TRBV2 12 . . CASPRGPSEQYF TGTGCCAGCCCTAGGGGTCCCAGCGAGCAGTACTTC
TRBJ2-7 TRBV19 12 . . CASRTANYEQYF TGTGCCAGCAGGACAGCGAACTACGAGCAGTACTTC
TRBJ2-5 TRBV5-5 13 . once CASSLGQQETQYF TGTGCCAGCAGCTTGGGACAGCAAGAGACCCAGTACTTC
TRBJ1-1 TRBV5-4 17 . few CASSPTRAGDWDTEAFF TGTGCCAGCAGCCCAACGAGAGCAGGGGATTGGGACACTGAAGCTTTCTTT
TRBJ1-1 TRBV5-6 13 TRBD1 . CASSFGTATEAFF TGTGCCAGCAGCTTTGGGACAGCGACTGAAGCTTTCTTT
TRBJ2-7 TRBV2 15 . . CASSGGGGSMYEQYF TGTGCCAGCAGTGGGGGCGGAGGGAGTATGTACGAGCAGTACTTC
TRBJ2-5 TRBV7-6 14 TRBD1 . CASSKTGFQETQYF TGTGCCAGCAGCAAGACAGGGTTCCAAGAGACCCAGTACTTC
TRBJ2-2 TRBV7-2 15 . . CASSLAGGNTGELFF TGTGCCAGCAGCTTAGCGGGGGGGAACACCGGGGAGCTGTTTTTT
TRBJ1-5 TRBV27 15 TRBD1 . CASSLSKGAHQPQHF TGTGCCAGCAGTTTGTCGAAGGGGGCCCATCAGCCCCAGCATTTT
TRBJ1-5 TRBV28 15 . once CAGNRGGGGNQPQHF TGTGCCGGAAATAGGGGCGGCGGGGGCAATCAGCCCCAGCATTTT
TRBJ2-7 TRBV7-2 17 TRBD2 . CASSLRGLAGGGNEQYF TGTGCCAGCAGCTTAAGGGGGCTAGCGGGAGGGGGAAACGAGCAGTACTTC
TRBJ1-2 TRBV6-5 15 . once CASSYGGAETHGYTF TGTGCCAGCAGTTACGGTGGGGCTGAGACCCATGGCTACACCTTC
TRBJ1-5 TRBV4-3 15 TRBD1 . CASSRYRGSNQPQHF TGCGCCAGCAGCCGGTACAGGGGTAGCAATCAGCCCCAGCATTTT
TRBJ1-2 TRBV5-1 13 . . CASSYESFPFGTF TGCGCCAGCAGCTACGAGTCCTTTCCGTTTGGCACCTTC
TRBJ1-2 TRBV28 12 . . CASSFRSYGYTF TGTGCCAGCAGTTTTCGGAGCTATGGCTACACCTTC
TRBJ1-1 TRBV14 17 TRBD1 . CASSQGGGVRRDTEAFF TGTGCCAGCAGCCAAGGAGGGGGCGTACGGCGTGACACTGAAGCTTTCTTT
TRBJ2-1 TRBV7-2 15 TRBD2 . CASSSNSGGDNEQFF TGTGCCAGCAGCTCGAATAGCGGGGGGGACAATGAGCAGTTCTTC
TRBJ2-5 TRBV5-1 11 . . CASSHEETQYF TGCGCCAGCAGCCATGAAGAGACCCAGTACTTC
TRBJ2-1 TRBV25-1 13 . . CASSESSLNEQFF TGTGCCAGCAGTGAGTCTAGCTTAAATGAGCAGTTCTTC
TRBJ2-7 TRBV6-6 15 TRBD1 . CASSYLPGTEYEQYF TGTGCCAGCAGTTACCTCCCCGGGACAGAATACGAGCAGTACTTC
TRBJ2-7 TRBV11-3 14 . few CASSLHGSNHEQYF TGTGCCAGCAGCTTACACGGGAGTAACCACGAGCAGTACTTC
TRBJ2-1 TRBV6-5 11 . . CASRHRDEQFF TGTGCCAGCAGGCACAGGGACGAGCAGTTCTTC
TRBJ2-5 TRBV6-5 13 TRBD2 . CASSYPGRETQYF TGTGCCAGCAGTTACCCCGGGAGGGAGACCCAGTACTTC
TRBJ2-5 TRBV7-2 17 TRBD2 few CASSLGVAGGPGETQYF TGTGCCAGCAGCTTAGGAGTGGCGGGAGGGCCAGGGGAGACCCAGTACTTC
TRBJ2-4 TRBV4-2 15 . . CASSQIRDGGNIQYF TGTGCCAGCAGCCAGATCCGGGACGGGGGAAACATTCAGTACTTC
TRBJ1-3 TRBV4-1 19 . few CASSQIPRVQYYSGNTIYF TGCGCCAGCAGCCAGATCCCCCGAGTACAGTATTACTCTGGAAACACCATATATTTT
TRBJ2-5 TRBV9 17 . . CASSVALSGQSQETQYF TGTGCCAGCAGCGTAGCTCTTTCTGGACAGTCCCAAGAGACCCAGTACTTC
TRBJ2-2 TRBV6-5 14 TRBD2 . CASRATSGSGELFF TGTGCCAGCAGGGCGACTAGCGGGAGCGGGGAGCTGTTTTTT
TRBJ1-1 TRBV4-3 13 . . CASSRGQRTEAFF TGCGCCAGCAGCCGAGGACAGAGGACTGAAGCTTTCTTT
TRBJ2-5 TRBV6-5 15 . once CASTFFGQGRETQYF TGTGCCAGCACCTTCTTTGGCCAGGGGCGAGAGACCCAGTACTTC
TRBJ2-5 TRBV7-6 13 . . CASSLVQGETQYF TGTGCCAGCAGCTTAGTGCAGGGAGAGACCCAGTACTTC
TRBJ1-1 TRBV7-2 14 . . CASSLEIRGAEAFF TGTGCCAGCAGCTTAGAGATTCGCGGGGCTGAAGCTTTCTTT
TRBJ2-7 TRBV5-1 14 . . CASSFQGTSYEQYF TGCGCCAGCAGCTTTCAGGGGACATCCTACGAGCAGTACTTC
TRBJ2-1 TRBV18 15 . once CASSPERARYNEQFF TGTGCCAGCTCACCCGAGAGGGCCCGGTACAATGAGCAGTTCTTC
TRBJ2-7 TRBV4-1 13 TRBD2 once CASSQELADEQYF TGCGCCAGCAGCCAAGAACTAGCGGACGAGCAGTACTTC
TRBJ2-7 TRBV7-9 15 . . CASSLKGLVSYEQYF TGTGCCAGCAGCTTAAAGGGACTGGTATCCTACGAGCAGTACTTC
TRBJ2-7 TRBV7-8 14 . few CASSQRVLSYEQYF TGTGCCAGCAGCCAGAGGGTTCTATCCTACGAGCAGTACTTC
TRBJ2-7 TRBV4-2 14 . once CASSSSRDSYEQYF TGTGCCAGCAGCTCCTCCCGGGACTCCTACGAGCAGTACTTC